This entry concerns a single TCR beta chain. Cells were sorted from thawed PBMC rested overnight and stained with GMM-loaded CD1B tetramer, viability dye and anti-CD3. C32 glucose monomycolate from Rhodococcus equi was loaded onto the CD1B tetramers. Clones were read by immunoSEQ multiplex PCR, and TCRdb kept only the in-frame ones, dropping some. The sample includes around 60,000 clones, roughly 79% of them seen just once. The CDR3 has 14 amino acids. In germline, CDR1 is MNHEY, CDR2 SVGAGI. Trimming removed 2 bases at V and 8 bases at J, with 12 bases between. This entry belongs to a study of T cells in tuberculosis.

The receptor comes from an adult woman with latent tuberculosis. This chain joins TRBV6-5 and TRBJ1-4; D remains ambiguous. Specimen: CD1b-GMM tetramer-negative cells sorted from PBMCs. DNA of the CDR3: TGTGCCAGCAGTTACGGACTATCCGGGGAAAAACTGTTTTTT. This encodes CASSYGLSGEKLFF.